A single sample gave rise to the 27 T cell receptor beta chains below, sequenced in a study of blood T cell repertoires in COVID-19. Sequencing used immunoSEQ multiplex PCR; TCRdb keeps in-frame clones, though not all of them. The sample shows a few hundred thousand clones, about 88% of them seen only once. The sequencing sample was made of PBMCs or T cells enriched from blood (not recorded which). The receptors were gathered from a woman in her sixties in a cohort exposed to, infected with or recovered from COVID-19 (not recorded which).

CDR3 residues: CASSVLSGTGELFF. The CDR3 coding sequence is TGTGCCAGCAGTGTTTTATCAGGAACCGGGGAGCTGTTTTTT. V usage is TRBV2 and J usage is TRBJ2-2; no reliable D call. CDR1 and CDR2 (germline): SNHLY, FYNNEI. CDR3 length equals 14 residues. Trimming took off 4 bases at V and 5 bases at J, with 11 bases between the two ends. Full variable domain (outside the CDR3, taken from reference TRBV2 and TRBJ2-2): EPEVTQTPSHQVTQMGQEVILRCVPISNHLYFYWYRQILGQKVEFLVSFYNNEISEKSEIFDDQFSVERPDGSNFTLKIRSTKLEDSAMYFCASSVLSGTGELFFGEGSRLTVL.

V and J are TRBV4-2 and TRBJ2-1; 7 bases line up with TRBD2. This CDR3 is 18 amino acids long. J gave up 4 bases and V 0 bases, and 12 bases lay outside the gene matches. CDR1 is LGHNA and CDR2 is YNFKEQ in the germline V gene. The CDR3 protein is CASSQDPLFSGKYNEQFF. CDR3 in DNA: TGTGCCAGCAGCCAAGATCCCTTGTTCAGCGGGAAATACAATGAGCAGTTCTTC.

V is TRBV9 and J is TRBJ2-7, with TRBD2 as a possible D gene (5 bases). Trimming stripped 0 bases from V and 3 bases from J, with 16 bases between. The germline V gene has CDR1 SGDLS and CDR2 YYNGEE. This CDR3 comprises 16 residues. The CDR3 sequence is CASSVDERVGVYEQYF. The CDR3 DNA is TGTGCCAGCAGCGTAGATGAGAGAGTCGGGGTCTACGAGCAGTACTTC.

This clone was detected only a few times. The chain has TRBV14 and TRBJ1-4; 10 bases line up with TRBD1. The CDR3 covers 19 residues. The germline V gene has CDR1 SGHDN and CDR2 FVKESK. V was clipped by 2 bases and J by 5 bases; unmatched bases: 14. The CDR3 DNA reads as TGTGCCAGCAGCCAACTACCAGGGACAGGGGCTTCTAAAAATGAAAAACTGTTTTTT. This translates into CASSQLPGTGASKNEKLFF.

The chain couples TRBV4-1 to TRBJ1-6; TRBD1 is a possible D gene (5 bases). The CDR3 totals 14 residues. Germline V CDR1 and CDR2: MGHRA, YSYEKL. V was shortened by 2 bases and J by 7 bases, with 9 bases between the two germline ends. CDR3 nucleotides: TGCGCCAGCAGCCAAACCGGGGGGAATTCACCCCTCCACTTT. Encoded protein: CASSQTGGNSPLHF.

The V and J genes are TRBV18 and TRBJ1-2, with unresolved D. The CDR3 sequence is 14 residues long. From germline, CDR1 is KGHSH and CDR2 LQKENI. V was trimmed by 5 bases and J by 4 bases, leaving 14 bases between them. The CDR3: CASSGSDRPYGYTF. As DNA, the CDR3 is TGTGCCAGCTCAGGCAGCGACCGACCCTATGGCTACACCTTC.

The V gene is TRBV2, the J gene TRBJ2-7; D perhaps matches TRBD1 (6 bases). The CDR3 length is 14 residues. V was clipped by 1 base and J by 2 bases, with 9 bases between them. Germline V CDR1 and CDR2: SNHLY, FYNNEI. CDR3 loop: CASSEGRGAYEQYF. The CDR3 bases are TGTGCCAGCAGTGAAGGCAGGGGAGCCTACGAGCAGTACTTC.

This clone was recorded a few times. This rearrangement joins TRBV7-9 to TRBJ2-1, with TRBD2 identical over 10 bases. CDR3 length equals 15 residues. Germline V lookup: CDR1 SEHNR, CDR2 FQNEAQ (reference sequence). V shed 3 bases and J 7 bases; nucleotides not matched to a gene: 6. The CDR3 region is CASSFPEREGNEQFF. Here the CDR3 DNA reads TGTGCCAGCAGCTTTCCTGAGCGGGAGGGAAATGAGCAGTTCTTC. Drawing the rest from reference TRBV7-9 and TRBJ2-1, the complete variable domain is DTGVSQNPRHKITKRGQNVTFRCDPISEHNRLYWYRQTLGQGPEFLTYFQNEAQLEKSRLLSDRFSAERPKGSFSTLEIQRTEQGDSAMYLCASSFPEREGNEQFFGPGTRLTVL.

CDR3 residues: CASSPLEREGLEQYF. As DNA, the CDR3 is TGTGCCAGCTCACCCTTGGAGCGGGAGGGCCTCGAGCAGTACTTC. The chain links TRBV18 to TRBJ2-7, with TRBD2 identical over 10 bases. This CDR3 has 15 amino acids. Germline CDR1 and CDR2: KGHSH and LQKENI. Trimming took 3 bases from V and 6 from J; bases not matched to a gene: 8.

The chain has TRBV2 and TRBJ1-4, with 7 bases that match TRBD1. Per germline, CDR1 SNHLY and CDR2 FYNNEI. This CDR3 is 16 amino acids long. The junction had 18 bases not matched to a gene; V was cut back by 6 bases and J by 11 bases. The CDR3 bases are TGTGCCAGCAGCGGGGGACAGCCATTGACAGGGACTAAACTGTTTTTT. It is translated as CASSGGQPLTGTKLFF.

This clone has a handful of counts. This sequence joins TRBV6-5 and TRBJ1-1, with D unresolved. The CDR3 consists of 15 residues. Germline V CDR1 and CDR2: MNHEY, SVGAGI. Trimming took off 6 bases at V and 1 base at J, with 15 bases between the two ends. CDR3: CASRPSWRPNTEAFF. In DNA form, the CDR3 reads TGTGCCAGCAGGCCGAGTTGGAGACCGAACACTGAAGCTTTCTTT.

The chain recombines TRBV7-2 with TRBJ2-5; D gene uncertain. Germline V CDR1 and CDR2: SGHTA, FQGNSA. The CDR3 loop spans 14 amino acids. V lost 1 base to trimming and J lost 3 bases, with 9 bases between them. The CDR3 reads CASSLVLEKETQYF. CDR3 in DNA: TGTGCCAGCAGCTTAGTCCTGGAGAAAGAGACCCAGTACTTC.

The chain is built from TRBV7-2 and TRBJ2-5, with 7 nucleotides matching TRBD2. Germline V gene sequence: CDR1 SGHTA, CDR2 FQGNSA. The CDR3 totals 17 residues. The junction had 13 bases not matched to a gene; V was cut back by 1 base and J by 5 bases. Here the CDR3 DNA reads TGTGCCAGCAGCTTAGATCCGGCGGGAGAATCTGAGGAGACCCAGTACTTC. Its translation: CASSLDPAGESEETQYF.

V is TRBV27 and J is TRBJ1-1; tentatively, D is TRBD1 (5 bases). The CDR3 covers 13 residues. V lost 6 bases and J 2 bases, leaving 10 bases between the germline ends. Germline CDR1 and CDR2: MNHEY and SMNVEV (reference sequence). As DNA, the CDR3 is TGTGCCAGCAGATGGACAATCAACACTGAAGCTTTCTTT. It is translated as CASRWTINTEAFF.

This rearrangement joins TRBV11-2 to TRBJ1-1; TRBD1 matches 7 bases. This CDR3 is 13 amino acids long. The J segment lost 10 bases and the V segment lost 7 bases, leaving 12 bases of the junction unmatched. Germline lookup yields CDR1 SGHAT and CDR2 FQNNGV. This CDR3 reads CASNLKRDSLAFF. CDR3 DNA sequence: TGTGCCAGCAACCTAAAGAGGGACAGTTTAGCTTTCTTT.

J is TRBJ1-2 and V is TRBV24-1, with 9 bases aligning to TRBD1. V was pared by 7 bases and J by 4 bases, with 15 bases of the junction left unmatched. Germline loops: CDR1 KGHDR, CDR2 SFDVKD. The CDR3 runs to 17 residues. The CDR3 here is CATSSISRDREGYGYTF. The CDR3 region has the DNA TGTGCCACCAGCTCAATCAGCCGGGACAGGGAAGGCTATGGCTACACCTTC.

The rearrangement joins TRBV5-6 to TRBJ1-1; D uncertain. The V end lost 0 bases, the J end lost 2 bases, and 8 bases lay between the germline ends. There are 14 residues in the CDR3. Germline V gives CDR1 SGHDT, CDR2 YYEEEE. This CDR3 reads CASSLGGRNTEAFF. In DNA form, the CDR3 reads TGTGCCAGCAGCTTGGGAGGGCGTAACACTGAAGCTTTCTTT.

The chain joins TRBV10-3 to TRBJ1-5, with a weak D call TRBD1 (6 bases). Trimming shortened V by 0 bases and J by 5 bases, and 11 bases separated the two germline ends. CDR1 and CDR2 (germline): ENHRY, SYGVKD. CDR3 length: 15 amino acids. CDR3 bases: TGTGCCATCAGTGAGTCGAAGGGGGATCATCAGCCCCAGCATTTT. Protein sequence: CAISESKGDHQPQHF.

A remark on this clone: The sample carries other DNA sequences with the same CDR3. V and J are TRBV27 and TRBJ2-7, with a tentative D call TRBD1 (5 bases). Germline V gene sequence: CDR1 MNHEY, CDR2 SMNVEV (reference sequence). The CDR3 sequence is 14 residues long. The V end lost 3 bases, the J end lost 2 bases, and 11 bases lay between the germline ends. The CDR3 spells CASSLQGSTYEQYF. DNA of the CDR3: TGTGCCAGCAGTTTGCAGGGTTCAACCTACGAGCAGTACTTC.

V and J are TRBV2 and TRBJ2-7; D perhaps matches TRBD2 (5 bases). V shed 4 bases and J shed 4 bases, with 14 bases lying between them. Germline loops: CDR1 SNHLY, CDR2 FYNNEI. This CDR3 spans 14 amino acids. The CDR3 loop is CASSGAGVGYEQYF. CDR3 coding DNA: TGTGCCAGCAGTGGCGCCGGGGTGGGGTACGAGCAGTACTTC.

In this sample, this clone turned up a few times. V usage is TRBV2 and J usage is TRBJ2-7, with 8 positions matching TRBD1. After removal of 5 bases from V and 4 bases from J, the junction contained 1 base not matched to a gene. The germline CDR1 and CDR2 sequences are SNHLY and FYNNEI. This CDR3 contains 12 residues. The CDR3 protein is CASSRTGYEQYF. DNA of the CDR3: TGTGCCAGCAGTAGGACAGGGTACGAGCAGTACTTC.

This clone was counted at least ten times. The CDR3 protein is CASSVAGMLNEQFF. The CDR3 coding sequence is TGTGCCAGCAGCGTAGCCGGGATGTTGAATGAGCAGTTCTTC. V usage is TRBV9 and J usage is TRBJ2-1; TRBD2 might be the D (5 bases). This CDR3 comprises 14 residues. V was pared by 0 bases and J by 7 bases, with 11 bases between. Germline V gene data show CDR1 as SGDLS and CDR2 as YYNGEE.

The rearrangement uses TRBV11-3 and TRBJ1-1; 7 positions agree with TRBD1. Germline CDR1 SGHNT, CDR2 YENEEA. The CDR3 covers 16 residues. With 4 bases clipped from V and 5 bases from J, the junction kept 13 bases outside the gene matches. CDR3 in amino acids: CASSSGTALWGTEAFF. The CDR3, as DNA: TGTGCCAGCAGCTCCGGGACAGCTCTTTGGGGTACTGAAGCTTTCTTT.

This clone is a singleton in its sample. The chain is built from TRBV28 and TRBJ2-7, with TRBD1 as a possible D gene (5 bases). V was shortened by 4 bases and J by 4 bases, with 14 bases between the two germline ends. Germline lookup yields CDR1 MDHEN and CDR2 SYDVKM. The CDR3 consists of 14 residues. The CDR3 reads CASSSVGYRYEQYF. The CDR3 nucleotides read TGTGCCAGCAGTTCCGTAGGGTACAGGTACGAGCAGTACTTC.

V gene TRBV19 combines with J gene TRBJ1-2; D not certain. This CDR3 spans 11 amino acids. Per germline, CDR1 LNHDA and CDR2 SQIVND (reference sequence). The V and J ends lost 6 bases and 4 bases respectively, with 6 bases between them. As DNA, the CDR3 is TGTGCCAGTAGCCTGGCCTATGGCTACACCTTC. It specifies CASSLAYGYTF.

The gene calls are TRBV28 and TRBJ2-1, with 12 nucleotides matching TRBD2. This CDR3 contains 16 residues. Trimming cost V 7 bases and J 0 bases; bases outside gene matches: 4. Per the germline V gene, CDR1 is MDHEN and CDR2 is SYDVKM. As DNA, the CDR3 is TGTGCCAGCACTAGCGGGAGGGTAAACTCCTACAATGAGCAGTTCTTC. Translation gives CASTSGRVNSYNEQFF.

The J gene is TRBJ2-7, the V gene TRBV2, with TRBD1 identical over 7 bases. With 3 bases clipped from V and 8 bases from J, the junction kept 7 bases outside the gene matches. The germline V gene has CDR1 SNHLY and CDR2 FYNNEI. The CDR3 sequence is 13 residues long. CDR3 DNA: TGTGCCAGCAGTGAGAGACAGGGTACGAAGCAGTACTTC. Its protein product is CASSERQGTKQYF.